These 25 T cell receptor beta chains originate from one sample sequenced in a study of T cell responses to AZD1222 COVID-19 vaccine. Generated by immunoSEQ multiplex PCR, the TCRdb table keeps only in-frame clones and is missing some. The sample has under 250,000 clones, about 92% seen once. The sample here was peripheral blood, taken on day 0 of MenACWY control vaccination. The receptors were sampled from an adult in good health.

This chain connects TRBV11-2 to TRBJ2-2; 9 positions agree with TRBD2. V trimming: 5 bases; J trimming: 3 bases; junction bases outside the gene matches: 7. CDR3 length: 16 amino acids. Germline assignment: CDR1 SGHAT and CDR2 FQNNGV. The CDR3 bases are TGTGCCAGCAGCCCCCTGAGCGGGGGGTACACCGGGGAGCTGTTTTTT. Amino acids: CASSPLSGGYTGELFF.

J is TRBJ2-3 and V is TRBV7-8; no clear D. V was cut by 5 bases and J by 1 base, with 4 bases left in between. The CDR3 has 12 residues. Germline-derived CDR1 and CDR2 are SGHVS and FQNEAQ. CDR3 residues: CASSARTDTQYF. The CDR3 DNA follows: TGTGCCAGCAGCGCCCGCACAGATACGCAGTATTTT.

The rearrangement links TRBV12-3 or TRBV12-4 to TRBJ1-1, with D possibly TRBD1 on 5 matching bases. This CDR3 comprises 13 residues. Trimming shortened V by 5 bases and J by 1 base, and 8 bases separated the two germline ends. CDR3 region: CASSRQPNTEAFF. The CDR3 DNA reads as TGTGCCAGCAGTAGACAGCCGAACACTGAAGCTTTCTTT.

The chain carries TRBV12-3 or TRBV12-4 and TRBJ1-1; D is possibly TRBD1 (6 bases). This CDR3 comprises 13 residues. V was shortened by 10 bases and J by 0 bases, with 12 bases between the two germline ends. The CDR3 DNA reads TGTGCCACCACAAGGGGGTTGAACACTGAAGCTTTCTTT. It is translated as CATTRGLNTEAFF.

V and J are TRBV19 and TRBJ1-2, with D possibly TRBD1 on 6 matching bases. This CDR3 region has 13 residues. Germline values: CDR1 LNHDA, CDR2 SQIVND (reference sequence). V lost 9 bases and J lost 7, with 18 bases in between. The CDR3 here is CASLGGRTFGYTF. CDR3 DNA: TGTGCCAGCTTGGGGGGGCGGACGTTTGGCTACACCTTC.

This chain uses TRBV6-5 with TRBJ1-2, with D hard to call. Trimming left V 6 bases short and J 4 bases short, with 18 bases between. In germline, CDR1 is MNHEY, CDR2 SVGAGI. CDR3 length: 15 residues. The CDR3 region is CASSSPAGYIYGYTF. The CDR3 bases are TGTGCCAGCAGCTCCCCGGCCGGGTACATCTATGGCTACACCTTC.

This sequence joins TRBV7-3 and TRBJ2-3; 9 bases match TRBD1. Germline V gene data show CDR1 as SGHTA and CDR2 as FQGTGA. The J segment lost 3 bases and the V segment lost 5 bases, leaving 9 bases of the junction unmatched. This CDR3 is built from 16 residues. The CDR3 nucleotides are TGTGCCAGCAGCCTCTACCCCGGGACAGGGACAGATACGCAGTATTTT. Translation: CASSLYPGTGTDTQYF. Full variable domain (missing parts from reference TRBV7-3 and TRBJ2-3): GAGVSQTPSNKVTEKGKYVELRCDPISGHTALYWYRQSLGQGPEFLIYFQGTGAADDSGLPNDRFFAVRPEGSVSTLKIQRTERGDSAVYLCASSLYPGTGTDTQYFGPGTRLTVL.

V and J are TRBV6-1 and TRBJ1-2; 8 bases match TRBD1. CDR1 and CDR2 (germline): MNHNS, SASEGT. The CDR3 contains 15 residues. The trim removed 3 bases at V and 4 bases at J, leaving 7 bases unmatched. DNA for the CDR3: TGTGCCAGCAGTGAGAGACAGGGGCTGGGCTATGGCTACACCTTC. Amino acids: CASSERQGLGYGYTF.

The rearrangement uses TRBV12-5 and TRBJ1-2; TRBD1 might be the D (6 bases). CDR1 and CDR2 from the germline V gene are LGHNT and FRNRAP. The CDR3 loop spans 15 amino acids. Trimming cost V 0 bases and J 4 bases, with 12 bases left between them. The CDR3 DNA reads as TGTGCTAGTGGTTTGGTAAACCAGGGGTTCTATGGCTACACCTTC. This gives the protein CASGLVNQGFYGYTF.

This clone was recorded a few times. The chain couples TRBV5-1 to TRBJ1-5, with D perhaps TRBD1 (6 bases). Germline values: CDR1 SGHRS, CDR2 YFSETQ. CDR3 size: 16 residues. Trimming cost V 3 bases and J 5 bases, with 18 bases left between them. CDR3 region: CASSSLPTGGDQPQHF. The CDR3 nucleotides are TGCGCCAGCAGCTCGCTGCCGACAGGAGGGGATCAGCCCCAGCATTTT.

The V call is TRBV5-5, the J call TRBJ2-5; D may be TRBD1 or TRBD2 (5 bases each). Per the germline V gene, CDR1 is SGHKS and CDR2 is YYEKEE (reference sequence). CDR3 length: 14 amino acids. The ends were cut back, 3 bases at V and 5 bases at J, with 14 bases in the middle. The CDR3 protein is CASSWGPSDETQYF. The CDR3 DNA reads TGTGCCAGCAGCTGGGGACCGTCGGACGAGACCCAGTACTTC.

The chain uses TRBV5-1 and TRBJ1-4; no firm D call. V was shortened by 4 bases and J by 7 bases, with 14 bases between the two germline ends. Germline V gives CDR1 SGHRS, CDR2 YFSETQ. The CDR3 is made up of 14 amino acids. CDR3 DNA: TGCGCCAGCAGCAGGGCAGAGAAGGCTGAAAAACTGTTTTTT. It yields the protein CASSRAEKAEKLFF.

V and J are TRBV2 and TRBJ1-3; 7 bases map to TRBD1. CDR3 length: 15 amino acids. After removal of 4 bases from V and 0 bases from J, the junction contained 3 bases not matched to a gene. Germline V gene data show CDR1 as SNHLY and CDR2 as FYNNEI. The CDR3 loop reads CASSGDRLSGNTIYF. The CDR3 DNA reads TGTGCCAGCAGTGGGGACAGACTCTCTGGAAACACCATATATTTT.

The rearrangement uses TRBV12-3 or TRBV12-4 and TRBJ1-1, with D unclear. Trimming shortened V by 3 bases and J by 5 bases, and 7 bases separated the two germline ends. The length of the CDR3 is 12 residues. The CDR3 region has the DNA TGTGCCAGCAGTTTCGGCAGAACTGAAGCTTTCTTT. Its translation is CASSFGRTEAFF.

The genes are TRBV7-2 and TRBJ1-5; D unresolved. Germline V gene lookup returns CDR1 SGHTA and CDR2 FQGNSA. V lost 5 bases, J lost 5 bases, and 13 bases lay in between. The CDR3 has 14 residues. The CDR3 loop is CASSQFGRDQPQHF. The CDR3 bases are TGTGCCAGCAGCCAATTTGGAAGGGATCAGCCCCAGCATTTT.

The J gene is TRBJ1-5, the V gene TRBV2; the D is unclear. The CDR3 is 15 amino acids. Germline values: CDR1 SNHLY, CDR2 FYNNEI. Trimming took off 7 bases at V and 0 bases at J, with 13 bases between the two ends. The CDR3 DNA reads TGTGCCAGCAAGAGACAAGGTCATAGCAATCAGCCCCAGCATTTT. Translation: CASKRQGHSNQPQHF.

The J gene is TRBJ1-1, the V gene TRBV6-2 or TRBV6-3, with unresolved D. Trimming removed 2 bases from V and 8 bases from J, with 9 bases in between. The CDR3 totals 12 residues. Germline V lookup: CDR1 MNHEY, CDR2 SVGEGT. The CDR3 here is CASSYRRFEAFF. CDR3 nucleotides: TGTGCCAGCAGTTACAGGCGCTTCGAAGCTTTCTTT.

The chain combines TRBV7-9 with TRBJ2-5; the match to TRBD1 covers 8 bases. Germline lookup yields CDR1 SEHNR and CDR2 FQNEAQ (reference sequence). The CDR3 contains 16 residues. V was clipped by 1 base and J by 5 bases; unmatched bases: 9. CDR3 residues: CASSLDGTGSRETQYF. CDR3 sequence (DNA): TGTGCCAGCAGCTTAGATGGGACAGGATCTCGGGAGACCCAGTACTTC. The full variable domain, completed using reference TRBV7-9 and TRBJ2-5, is DTGVSQNPRHKITKRGQNVTFRCDPISEHNRLYWYRQTLGQGPEFLTYFQNEAQLEKSRLLSDRFSAERPKGSFSTLEIQRTEQGDSAMYLCASSLDGTGSRETQYFGPGTRLLVL.

The CDR3: CASSVAGTSGNGELFF. As DNA, the CDR3 is TGTGCCAGCAGCGTAGCCGGGACTAGCGGGAACGGGGAGCTGTTTTTT. This rearrangement joins TRBV9 to TRBJ2-2; TRBD2 aligns across 13 bases. Trimming cost V 0 bases and J 7 bases; bases outside gene matches: 3. The CDR3 loop spans 16 amino acids. Looked up from germline, CDR1 is SGDLS and CDR2 is YYNGEE.

The J gene is TRBJ1-1, the V gene TRBV5-6; a possible D gene is TRBD1 (6 bases). The germline gives CDR1 SGHDT, CDR2 YYEEEE. The CDR3 sequence is 14 residues long. V lost 1 base to trimming and J lost 1 base, with 8 bases between them. CDR3 in amino acids: CASSLQGPNTEAFF. The DNA for the CDR3 is TGTGCCAGCAGCTTGCAGGGGCCGAACACTGAAGCTTTCTTT.

The chain has TRBV7-9 and TRBJ1-1, with 10 bases fitting TRBD1. This CDR3 has 14 residues. Trimming cost V 1 base and J 10 bases; bases outside gene matches: 6. The germline CDR1 and CDR2 sequences are SEHNR and FQNEAQ (reference sequence). The CDR3 protein is CASSLGGTGDGAFF. The CDR3 DNA sequence: TGTGCCAGCAGCTTAGGTGGGACAGGGGACGGAGCTTTCTTT.

The chain employs TRBV30 and TRBJ1-3, with D unclear. Trimming stripped 3 bases from V and 3 bases from J, with 9 bases between. Germline values: CDR1 GTSNPN, CDR2 SVGIG (reference sequence). The CDR3 spans 13 residues. CDR3 in amino acids: CAWSDRRGNTIYF. CDR3 DNA: TGTGCCTGGAGCGATCGACGTGGAAACACCATATATTTT.

The chain combines TRBV28 with TRBJ2-3; no reliable D call. The CDR3 runs to 16 residues. CDR1 MDHEN and CDR2 SYDVKM come from the germline V gene. Between the trimmed V and J ends, which lost 5 bases and 2 bases, there was a span of 17 bases. The CDR3 DNA sequence: TGTGCCAGCAGTCCCGTCGGAACGGCCACCACAGATACGCAGTATTTT. It codes for CASSPVGTATTDTQYF.

V gene TRBV19 combines with J gene TRBJ2-7; D is perhaps TRBD1 or TRBD2 (5 bases each). CDR1 LNHDA and CDR2 SQIVND come from the germline V gene (reference sequence). The CDR3 spans 14 residues. V lost 8 bases to trimming and J lost 1 base, with 15 bases between them. CDR3 nucleotides: TGTGCCAGTCGCGAGGGGACGTATTCCTACGAGCAGTACTTC. Protein product: CASREGTYSYEQYF.

In this sample, this clone turned up once. The chain recombines TRBV30 with TRBJ1-3; D is uncertain. The germline V gene has CDR1 GTSNPN and CDR2 SVGIG (reference sequence). V lost 3 bases and J lost 4, with 16 bases in between. CDR3 length: 15 amino acids. The CDR3, as DNA: TGTGCCTGGAGAAGGCCGGGTCCAAGGGGAAACACCATATATTTT. As protein: CAWRRPGPRGNTIYF. Supplemented by reference TRBV30 and TRBJ1-3, the full variable domain reads SQTIHQWPATLVQPVGSPLSLECTVEGTSNPNLYWYRQAAGRGLQLLFYSVGIGQISSEVPQNLSASRPQDRQFILSSKKLLLSDSGFYLCAWRRPGPRGNTIYFGEGSWLTVV.